One sample yielded the 13 T cell receptor beta chains listed below, sequenced in a study of tumor-infiltrating lymphocytes in primary liver carcinoma (dated by TCRdb to 2015 to 2018). Sequencing used an Illumina HiSeq 2500. Using a constant-region primer and ProtoScript II reverse transcriptase, TCRbeta-specific cDNA was reverse-transcribed from 500 ng total RNA. Three nested multiplex PCR rounds, following a slightly modified ARM-PCR procedure, were used to build the TCRbeta libraries. Multiplex TRBV1-TRBV30 forward primers and a Cbeta reverse primer were used in the first two PCR rounds, each of which was run for roughly 9 cycles. Through fastp at Q25 and MiXCR, TCRdb rebuilt clones from the public reads, retaining in-frame beta chains. Each entry is one CDR3 protein sequence, shown with its most common DNA and genes. This sample holds 310,000 or so distinct CDR3 sequences; 65% were observed only once. In total, the top ten clones hold about 6.3% of the sample.

TRIzol reagent was used to extract blood RNA from unsorted whole blood, while the DNeasy Blood & Tissue kit provided the germline DNA. The specimen sequenced was peripheral blood. The receptors come from a man aged 40-50 years with primary liver carcinoma and hepatitis B virus infection.

To note about this clonotype: One end of the junction varies from germline; a read error may be responsible. The rearrangement links TRBV11-2 to TRBJ2-3, with 7 bases identical to TRBD2. CDR1 is SGHAT and CDR2 is FQNNGV in the germline V gene. This CDR3 is 17 amino acids long. The CDR3 DNA follows: TGTACCAGCAGCTTAGAGACTGGGAGGGGAAAACGAGATACGCAGTATTTT. Amino acids: CTSSLETGRGKRDTQYF.

V and J are TRBV6-5 and TRBJ1-6; D gene ambiguous. With 3 bases removed from V and 0 bases from J, the gap between germline ends came to 12 bases. The CDR3 is made up of 17 amino acids. The V gene's germline CDR1 is MNHEY and CDR2 SVGAGI. In DNA, the CDR3 is TGTGCCAGCAGTTATTTGGCCAAGGGCTCCTATAATTCACCCCTCCACTTT. It yields the protein CASSYLAKGSYNSPLHF.

This clonotype has a count of ten or more. The V call is TRBV6-2 or TRBV6-3, the J call TRBJ1-2, with D uncertain. The V gene's germline CDR1 is MNHEY and CDR2 SVGEGT. Trimming removed 5 bases from V and 7 bases from J, with 14 bases in between. The CDR3 consists of 13 residues. The CDR3 DNA is TGTGCCAGCAGTAAAGGTCAGGATTTTGGCTACACCTTC. Its protein is CASSKGQDFGYTF.

The V call is TRBV10-1, the J call TRBJ2-7; no clear D. Germline V CDR1 and CDR2: WNHNN, SYGVQD (reference sequence). Trimming took 4 bases from V and 5 from J, leaving 12 bases between them. CDR3 size: 13 residues. CDR3 protein: CASSVRIQDEQYF. The CDR3 coding sequence is TGCGCCAGCAGTGTACGGATCCAGGACGAGCAGTACTTC.

As concerns this clonotype: This may be a read error, as it is one base from a much larger clone. The chain links TRBV12-3 or TRBV12-4 to TRBJ2-4; TRBD2 agrees at 9 bases. This CDR3 spans 14 amino acids. CDR3 coding DNA: TGTGCCAGCAGTATGGGACTAGCCCAAAACATTCAGTGCTTC. It codes for CASSMGLAQNIQCF.

The rearrangement uses TRBV2 and TRBJ2-5; 7 bases map to TRBD1. CDR3 length equals 14 residues. V was pared by 5 bases and J by 0 bases, with 3 bases of the junction left unmatched. Germline V CDR1 and CDR2: SNHLY, FYNNEI. DNA for the CDR3: TGTGCCAGCAGTCGGGACAGTCACCAAGAGACCCAGTACTTC. Protein product: CASSRDSHQETQYF.

Regarding this clonotype: At one end the junction does not follow the germline gene, possibly because of a read error. V is TRBV29-1 and J is TRBJ2-7; weak D call: TRBD1 (5 bases). This CDR3 region has 12 residues. CDR1 is SQVTM, CDR2 ANQGSEA, per germline. This CDR3 is CIVDSGPNEQYF. CDR3 nucleotides: TGCATCGTTGACAGTGGGCCTAACGAGCAGTACTTC.

Of note for this clonotype: An end of the junction differs from the germline gene, which may be a read error. This chain uses TRBV11-2 with TRBJ2-7; D remains unclear. The CDR3 consists of 14 residues. CDR1 is SGHAT and CDR2 is FQNNGV in the germline V gene. As DNA, the CDR3 is TGTGCCAGCTGCTTAGAAGTGGGCGACTACGAGCAGTACTTC. Protein product: CASCLEVGDYEQYF.

The chain couples TRBV5-4 to TRBJ2-1, with TRBD2 matching 14 bases. With V trimmed by 8 bases and J by 8 bases, 9 bases remained unmatched. Germline V gene sequence: CDR1 SGHNT, CDR2 YYREEE (reference sequence). The CDR3 is 15 amino acids. The DNA of the CDR3 is TGTGCCAGATGCCCAGGGACTAGCGGGAGATATGAGCAGTTCTTC. Amino acids: CARCPGTSGRYEQFF.

A remark on this clonotype: At one end, the junction sequence differs from germline, possibly due to a read error. The gene calls are TRBV11-2 and TRBJ2-2, with D maybe TRBD2 (6 bases). Germline values: CDR1 SGHAT, CDR2 FQNNGV. This CDR3 contains 20 residues. The CDR3 coding sequence is TGTGCCAGCAGCCTGCTGTCCGCCTCTGCCGGGAGTAAAGACACCGGGGAGCTGTTCTTT. Protein product: CASSLLSASAGSKDTGELFF.

The V gene is TRBV24-1, the J gene TRBJ2-4; D possibly corresponds to TRBD1 (6 bases). This CDR3 has 16 residues. Germline V gene data show CDR1 as KGHDR and CDR2 as SFDVKD. The V gene lost 3 bases and the J gene lost 4 bases, with 15 bases spanning the gap. In DNA, the CDR3 is TGTGCCACCAGTGATCCCGCTTGGGACAAAAAAAACATTCAGTACTTC. This codes for CATSDPAWDKKNIQYF.

This clonotype was found once. A much larger clone sits a single nucleotide away, making a read error possible. The J gene is TRBJ2-1, the V gene TRBV6-1; no reliable D call. This CDR3 has 17 amino acids. Per the germline V gene, CDR1 is MNHNS and CDR2 is SASEGT. The DNA of the CDR3 is TGTGCCAGCAGTGAATATTCGGGTGGCACCACCTACAATGGGCAGTTCTTC. Its protein product is CASSEYSGGTTYNGQFF.

Many counts were recorded for this clonotype. J is TRBJ1-4 and V is TRBV29-1, with TRBD1 as a possible D gene (5 bases). Germline lookup yields CDR1 SQVTM and CDR2 ANQGSEA. Trimming took 6 bases from V and 7 from J, leaving 15 bases between them. CDR3 length: 13 amino acids. The CDR3 sequence is CSVKDGGGEKLFF. The DNA of the CDR3 is TGCAGCGTCAAGGACGGTGGGGGTGAAAAACTGTTTTTT.